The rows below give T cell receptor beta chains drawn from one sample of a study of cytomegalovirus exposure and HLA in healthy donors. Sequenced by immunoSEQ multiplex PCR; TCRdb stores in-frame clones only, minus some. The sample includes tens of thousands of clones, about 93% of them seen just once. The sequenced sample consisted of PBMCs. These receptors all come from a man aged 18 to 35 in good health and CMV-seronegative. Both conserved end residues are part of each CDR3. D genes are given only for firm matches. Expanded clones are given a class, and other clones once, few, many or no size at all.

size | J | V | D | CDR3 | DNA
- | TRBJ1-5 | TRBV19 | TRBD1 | CASSSSGTVDQPQHF | TGTGCCAGTAGTTCCTCCGGGACAGTCGATCAGCCCCAGCATTTT
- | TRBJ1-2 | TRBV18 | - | CASSPGTSIYGYTF | TGTGCCAGCTCACCAGGGACATCCATCTATGGCTACACCTTC
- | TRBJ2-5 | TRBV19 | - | CASAGTQETQYF | TGTGCCAGTGCCGGGACTCAAGAGACCCAGTACTTC
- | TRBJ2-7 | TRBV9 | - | CASSVASGTLYEQYF | TGTGCCAGCAGCGTAGCTTCAGGGACTTTATACGAGCAGTACTTC
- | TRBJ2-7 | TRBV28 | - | CASSLGAYEQYF | TGTGCCAGCAGCCTCGGGGCCTACGAGCAGTACTTC
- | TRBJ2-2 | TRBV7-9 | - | CASSLPRGANTGELFF | TGTGCCAGCAGCTTACCTCGGGGTGCGAACACCGGGGAGCTGTTTTTT
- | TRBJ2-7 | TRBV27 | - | CASSLYYHEGSYEQYF | TGTGCCAGCAGTTTATACTACCACGAGGGCTCCTACGAGCAGTACTTC
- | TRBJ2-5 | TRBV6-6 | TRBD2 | CASSYSRAGEETQYF | TGTGCCAGCAGTTACAGTCGAGCGGGGGAAGAGACCCAGTACTTC
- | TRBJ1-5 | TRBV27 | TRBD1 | CASSFGTGYGQPQHF | TGTGCCAGCAGTTTTGGGACAGGGTATGGGCAGCCCCAGCATTTT
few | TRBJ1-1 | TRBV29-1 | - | CSVEDRGSNTEAFF | TGCAGCGTTGAAGACAGGGGTTCAAACACTGAAGCTTTCTTT
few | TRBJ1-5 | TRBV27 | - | CASSSYPGPQHF | TGTGCCAGCAGTTCCTACCCAGGACCCCAGCATTTT
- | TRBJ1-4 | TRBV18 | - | CASSPSRVDSNEKLFF | TGTGCCAGCTCACCCTCAAGGGTTGACAGTAATGAAAAACTGTTTTTT
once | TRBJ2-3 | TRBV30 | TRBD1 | CAWIPGQGATDTQYF | TGTGCCTGGATCCCGGGACAGGGGGCCACAGATACGCAGTATTTT
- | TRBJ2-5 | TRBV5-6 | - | CASSPRGETQYF | TGTGCCAGCAGCCCCCGGGGAGAGACCCAGTACTTC
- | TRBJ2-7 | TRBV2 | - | CASRTDEQYF | TGTGCCAGCCGAACTGACGAGCAGTACTTC
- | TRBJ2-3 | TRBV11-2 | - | CASSLDMRPGDTQYF | TGTGCCAGCAGCTTAGATATGCGCCCCGGGGATACGCAGTATTTT
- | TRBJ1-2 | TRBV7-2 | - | CASSSQPTPGSRGYTF | TGTGCCAGCAGCTCCCAACCGACCCCCGGGTCCCGTGGCTACACCTTC
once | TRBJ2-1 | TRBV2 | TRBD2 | CASSLTSGRYNEQFF | TGTGCCAGCAGCTTGACTAGCGGGCGTTACAATGAGCAGTTCTTC
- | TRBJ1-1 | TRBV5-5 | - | CASSPMSSGITEAFF | TGTGCCAGCAGCCCAATGTCCTCAGGGATCACTGAAGCTTTCTTT
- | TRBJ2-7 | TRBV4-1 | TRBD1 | CASSQDDRGLSYEQYF | TGCGCCAGCAGCCAAGATGACAGGGGCCTTTCCTACGAGCAGTACTTC
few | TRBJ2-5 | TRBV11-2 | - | CASSPVLGRQETQYF | TGTGCCAGCAGCCCGGTCTTGGGCCGTCAAGAGACCCAGTACTTC
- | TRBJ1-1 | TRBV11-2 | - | CASSQGQWGMNTEAFF | TGTGCCAGCAGCCAAGGACAGTGGGGCATGAACACTGAAGCTTTCTTT
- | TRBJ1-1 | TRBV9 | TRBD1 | CASTPGEGGFNTEAFF | TGTGCCAGCACGCCCGGTGAAGGGGGCTTTAACACTGAAGCTTTCTTT
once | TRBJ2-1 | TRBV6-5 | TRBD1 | CASNRDRGGNEQFF | TGTGCCAGCAATCGGGACAGGGGGGGCAATGAGCAGTTCTTC
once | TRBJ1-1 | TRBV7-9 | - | CASSSRLMNTEAFF | TGTGCCAGCAGCTCAAGACTAATGAACACTGAAGCTTTCTTT
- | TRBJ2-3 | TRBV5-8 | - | CASSLGTEIPDTQYF | TGTGCCAGCAGCTTGGGGACAGAGATCCCAGATACGCAGTATTTT
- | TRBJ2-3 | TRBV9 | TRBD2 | CASSLLAGGPTDTQYF | TGTGCCAGCAGCTTATTAGCGGGAGGGCCTACAGATACGCAGTATTTT
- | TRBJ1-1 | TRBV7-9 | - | CASSLEAEAFF | TGTGCCAGCAGCTTAGAAGCCGAAGCTTTCTTT
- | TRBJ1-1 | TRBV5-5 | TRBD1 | CASSSPGGTEAFF | TGTGCCAGCAGCTCACCAGGGGGGACTGAAGCTTTCTTT
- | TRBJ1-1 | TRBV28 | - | CASSFDGILTEAFF | TGTGCCAGCAGTTTCGACGGGATTCTCACTGAAGCTTTCTTT
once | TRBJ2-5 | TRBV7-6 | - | CASSLGTGQETQYF | TGTGCCAGCAGCTTAGGCACGGGGCAAGAGACCCAGTACTTC
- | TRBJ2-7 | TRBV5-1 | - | CASGSSYEQYF | TGCGCCAGCGGCTCCAGCTACGAGCAGTACTTC
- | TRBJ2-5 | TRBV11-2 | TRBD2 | CASSSQFSGRSQETQYF | TGTGCCAGCAGCTCTCAGTTCAGCGGGAGGTCGCAAGAGACCCAGTACTTC
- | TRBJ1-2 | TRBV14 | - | CASSQGSGYLGYTF | TGTGCCAGCAGCCAAGGCTCGGGGTATCTGGGCTACACCTTC
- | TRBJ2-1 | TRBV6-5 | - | CASSYGTEQFF | TGTGCCAGCAGTTATGGGACAGAGCAGTTCTTC
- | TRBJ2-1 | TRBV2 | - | CASSEFKAGDKTDSYNEQFF | TGTGCCAGCAGTGAATTTAAGGCGGGGGACAAAACAGACTCCTACAATGAGCAGTTCTTC
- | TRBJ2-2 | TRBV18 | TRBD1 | CASSPSGQGETGELFF | TGTGCCAGCTCACCTTCGGGACAGGGCGAAACCGGGGAGCTGTTTTTT
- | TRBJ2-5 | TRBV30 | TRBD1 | CAWSGGQGVRETQYF | TGTGCCTGGAGTGGGGGACAGGGGGTGAGAGAGACCCAGTACTTC
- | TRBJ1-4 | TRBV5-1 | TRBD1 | CASSLVTGSSTNEKLFF | TGCGCCAGCAGCTTGGTGACAGGGAGTTCGACTAATGAAAAACTGTTTTTT
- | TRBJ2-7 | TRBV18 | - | CASSGSSYEQYF | TGTGCCAGCTCAGGGAGCTCCTACGAGCAGTACTTC
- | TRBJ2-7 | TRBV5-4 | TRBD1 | CASSLDRGQYEQYF | TGTGCCAGCAGCTTGGACAGGGGGCAATACGAGCAGTACTTC
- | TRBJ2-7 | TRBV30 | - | CAWMPSLHEQYF | TGTGCCTGGATGCCGAGTTTACACGAGCAGTACTTC
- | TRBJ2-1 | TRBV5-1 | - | CASSPPRASSYNEQFF | TGCGCCAGCAGCCCCCCGAGGGCCAGCTCCTACAATGAGCAGTTCTTC
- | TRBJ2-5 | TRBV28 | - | CASTESPETQYF | TGTGCCAGTACTGAATCCCCGGAGACCCAGTACTTC
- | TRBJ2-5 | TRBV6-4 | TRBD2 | CASSEQAGKETQYF | TGTGCCAGCAGTGAGCAAGCGGGAAAAGAGACCCAGTACTTC